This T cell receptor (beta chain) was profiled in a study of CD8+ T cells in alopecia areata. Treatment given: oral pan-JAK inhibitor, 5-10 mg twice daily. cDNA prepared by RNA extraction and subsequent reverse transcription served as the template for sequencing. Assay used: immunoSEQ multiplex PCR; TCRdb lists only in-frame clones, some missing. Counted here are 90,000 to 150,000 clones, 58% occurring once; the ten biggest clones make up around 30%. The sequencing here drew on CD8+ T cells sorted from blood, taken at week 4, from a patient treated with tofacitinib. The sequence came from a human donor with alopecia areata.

The CDR3 sequence is CASSTGLADTQYF. CDR3 coding DNA: TGTGCCAGCAGTACGGGACTAGCAGATACGCAGTATTTT. The chain joins TRBV7-2 to TRBJ2-3; TRBD2 aligns across 8 bases. CDR3 length equals 13 residues. The V gene end was trimmed by 6 bases and the J gene end by 4 bases; junction bases not matched to a gene: 3. Per germline, CDR1 SGHTA and CDR2 FQGNSA.